The 27 T cell receptor beta chains given below trace back to one sample, sequenced in a study of T cell changes during pregnancy in multiple sclerosis. Only in-frame clones appear in the TCRdb table, and some are missing; sequencing was by immunoSEQ multiplex PCR. This table holds approximately 30,000 clones, about nine tenths found once. The sample in question was CD8+ T cells from peripheral blood mononuclear cells, obtained before pregnancy. The receptors were gathered from a female donor with multiple sclerosis, enrolled in a pregnancy study.

The genes are TRBV2 and TRBJ2-2; D may be TRBD2 (5 bases). The CDR3 covers 19 residues. CDR1 and CDR2 from the germline V gene are SNHLY and FYNNEI. Trimming left V 0 bases short and J 0 bases short, with 17 bases between. This chain's CDR3 is CASSEALYGEIANTGELFF. Written as DNA, the CDR3 is TGTGCCAGCAGTGAAGCGCTCTACGGGGAGATCGCGAACACCGGGGAGCTGTTTTTT.

The chain joins TRBV27 to TRBJ2-7, with D uncertain. The V gene lost 6 bases and the J gene lost 4 bases, with 19 bases spanning the gap. This CDR3 is 15 amino acids long. Germline values: CDR1 MNHEY, CDR2 SMNVEV (reference sequence). The CDR3 DNA follows: TGTGCCAGCAGAAACCACCGAGAGGCCCCTTACGAGCAGTACTTC. It codes for CASRNHREAPYEQYF.

CDR3: CASSAVPGQGPEQYF. For the CDR3, the DNA is TGCGCCAGCAGCGCCGTTCCGGGACAGGGGCCCGAGCAGTACTTC. This rearrangement joins TRBV5-1 to TRBJ2-7; 10 bases agree with TRBD1. Germline CDR1 and CDR2: SGHRS and YFSETQ. V lost 4 bases to trimming and J lost 6 bases; unmatched junction nucleotides: 10. The CDR3 covers 15 residues. Variable domain in full (rest from reference TRBV5-1 and TRBJ2-7): KAGVTQTPRYLIKTRGQQVTLSCSPISGHRSVSWYQQTPGQGLQFLFEYFSETQRNKGNFPGRFSGRQFSNSRSEMNVSTLELGDSALYLCASSAVPGQGPEQYFGPGTRLTVT.

This clone was seen just once. The chain links TRBV4-3 to TRBJ2-7; 10 positions agree with TRBD2. There are 16 residues in the CDR3. J was trimmed by 2 bases and V by 0 bases; bases with no gene match: 4. CDR1 is LGHNA and CDR2 is YSLEER in the germline V gene. CDR3 nucleotides: TGCGCCAGCAGCCAAGAGGTAACTAGCGGGGCCTACGAGCAGTACTTC. Its translation: CASSQEVTSGAYEQYF.

The V and J genes are TRBV12-5 and TRBJ1-1; D remains ambiguous. CDR3 length equals 15 residues. Germline V gene lookup returns CDR1 LGHNT and CDR2 FRNRAP. V lost 3 bases to trimming and J lost 1 base, with 12 bases between them. The CDR3 sequence: CASGFPVGRNTEAFF. The CDR3 DNA sequence: TGTGCTAGTGGTTTCCCCGTCGGGAGGAACACTGAAGCTTTCTTT.

This rearrangement joins TRBV19 to TRBJ1-5; 7 bases match TRBD1. The germline V gene has CDR1 LNHDA and CDR2 SQIVND (reference sequence). The J segment lost 7 bases and the V segment lost 5 bases, leaving 14 bases of the junction unmatched. CDR3 length equals 16 residues. The CDR3 DNA sequence: TGTGCCAGTAGTTTCGACCGGACAGGTGGATGGCAGCCCCAGCATTTT. Encoded protein: CASSFDRTGGWQPQHF.

Comments on this clone: A junction end diverges from the germline sequence, so it may reflect a read error. The CDR3 region has the DNA TGTGCCAGCAGCTTGGGATTAGGGGATACCTTCTTC. Its translation: CASSLGLGDTFF. The V gene is TRBV5-4, the J gene TRBJ1-2; perhaps TRBD1 as D (5 bases). Per the germline V gene, CDR1 is SGHNT and CDR2 is YYREEE (reference sequence). CDR3 length equals 12 residues.

V gene TRBV19 combines with J gene TRBJ2-7; weak D call: TRBD2 (6 bases). Trimming pared 3 bases from V and 3 bases from J, leaving 12 bases between. The CDR3 runs to 14 residues. The germline gives CDR1 LNHDA, CDR2 SQIVND (reference sequence). CDR3 loop: CASSIAGIDYEQYF. The CDR3 bases are TGTGCCAGTAGTATCGCGGGGATTGACTACGAGCAGTACTTC.

The chain recombines TRBV29-1 with TRBJ2-3; 7 bases are a match to TRBD2. Trimming cost V 5 bases and J 0 bases; bases outside gene matches: 11. This CDR3 is 16 amino acids long. Germline values: CDR1 SQVTM, CDR2 ANQGSEA. The CDR3 is CSVLRGGAASTDTQYF. The CDR3 nucleotides are TGCAGCGTTTTGCGCGGGGGAGCCGCTAGCACAGATACGCAGTATTTT.

The chain combines TRBV6-4 with TRBJ1-2; 7 bases agree with TRBD1. The CDR3 has 12 amino acids. Germline V gene data show CDR1 as MRHNA and CDR2 as SNTAGT. The V gene end was trimmed by 7 bases and the J gene end by 2 bases; junction bases not matched to a gene: 1. CDR3 in DNA: TGTGCCAGCAAGGGACAGAACTATGGCTACACCTTC. This gives the protein CASKGQNYGYTF.

This clone was seen more than once but under ten times. The V call is TRBV7-9, the J call TRBJ2-1; the match to TRBD2 covers 13 bases. The CDR3 sequence is 16 residues long. The germline gives CDR1 SEHNR, CDR2 FQNEAQ (reference sequence). The trim removed 1 base at V and 6 bases at J, leaving 3 bases unmatched. CDR3 in DNA: TGTGCCAGCAGCTTAGAGTGGACTAGCGGGGGCAATGAGCAGTTCTTC. Encoded protein: CASSLEWTSGGNEQFF.

The rearrangement joins TRBV27 to TRBJ2-1; D possibly corresponds to TRBD2 (6 bases). The length of the CDR3 is 16 residues. Germline V gene data show CDR1 as MNHEY and CDR2 as SMNVEV (reference sequence). V shed 7 bases and J shed 3 bases, with 19 bases lying between them. In nucleotides, the CDR3 is TGTGCCAGCACCTTTGACCCCGGGGGAGACTACAATGAGCAGTTCTTC. Its translation is CASTFDPGGDYNEQFF.

The chain uses TRBV10-1 and TRBJ2-7, with 7 bases that match TRBD1. The CDR3 totals 17 residues. CDR1 WNHNN and CDR2 SYGVQD come from the germline V gene (reference sequence). Losses at the gene ends were 2 bases for V and 2 bases for J; bases not matched to a gene: 12. CDR3 sequence (DNA): TGCGCCAGCAGTGAGGAGAGCCCGACAGGGTACCCCTACGAGCAGTACTTC. Its translation: CASSEESPTGYPYEQYF.

The rearrangement joins TRBV4-1 to TRBJ2-5, with TRBD2 matching over 11 bases. CDR1 is MGHRA, CDR2 YSYEKL, per germline. The CDR3 runs to 15 residues. V lost 1 base and J lost 4; bases outside the gene matches: 2. CDR3 in amino acids: CASSQALAGGETQYF. CDR3 DNA sequence: TGCGCCAGCAGCCAAGCTCTAGCGGGAGGAGAGACCCAGTACTTC.

This clone appeared a single time. Distinct nucleotide sequences in the sample also encode this CDR3. V is TRBV19 and J is TRBJ1-1; D call uncertain. V lost 3 bases, J lost 1 base, and 9 bases lay in between. The CDR3 runs 14 residues. Germline CDR1 is LNHDA and CDR2 is SQIVND (reference sequence). The CDR3 sequence: CASSIGGRNTEAFF. The DNA of the CDR3 is TGTGCCAGTAGTATTGGAGGGCGGAACACTGAAGCTTTCTTT.

The J gene is TRBJ1-2, the V gene TRBV6-5, with 9 bases identical to TRBD1. J gave up 4 bases and V 5 bases, and 8 bases lay outside the gene matches. The germline V gene has CDR1 MNHEY and CDR2 SVGAGI. CDR3 length: 15 residues. The CDR3 DNA reads TGTGCCAGCAGTACCGGGACAGGGATGGTCTATGGCTACACCTTC. It codes for CASSTGTGMVYGYTF.

This chain links TRBV6-6 with TRBJ2-1; no reliable D call. Germline values: CDR1 MNHNY, CDR2 SVGAGI (reference sequence). The CDR3 consists of 11 residues. With 2 bases removed from V and 6 bases from J, the gap between germline ends came to 2 bases. The CDR3 DNA reads as TGTGCCAGCAGTTACCTCAATGAGCAGTTCTTC. It yields the protein CASSYLNEQFF.

This clone has only one observation. The CDR3, as DNA: TGTGCCAGCAGCGTAGGTGGGTCTGGGAACGGAGGGGACTACGAGCAGTACTTC. This codes for CASSVGGSGNGGDYEQYF. The chain has TRBV9 and TRBJ2-7, with D possibly matching TRBD2 (6 bases). This CDR3 has 18 residues. CDR1 SGDLS and CDR2 YYNGEE come from the germline V gene. Trimming took 0 bases from V and 3 from J, leaving 22 bases between them.

This chain joins TRBV5-6 and TRBJ1-2, with 7 bases fitting TRBD1. J lost 5 bases, V lost 3 bases, and 13 bases had no gene match. Per the germline V gene, CDR1 is SGHDT and CDR2 is YYEEEE. The CDR3 consists of 16 residues. The CDR3 loop reads CASSSERTGEPYGYTF. In DNA form, the CDR3 reads TGTGCCAGCAGCTCTGAAAGGACAGGAGAACCGTATGGCTACACCTTC.

This sequence joins TRBV7-9 and TRBJ2-2; the match to TRBD2 covers 8 bases. The CDR3 is 16 amino acids. Germline CDR1 is SEHNR and CDR2 is FQNEAQ (reference sequence). The V segment lost 3 bases and the J segment 5 bases; nucleotides outside the gene matches: 8. CDR3 sequence (DNA): TGTGCCAGCAGCTTCCGATCCGGGGGGGCAACCGGGGAGCTGTTTTTT. Translation gives CASSFRSGGATGELFF.

The chain couples TRBV6-1 to TRBJ1-5; no firm D call. The CDR3 is made up of 15 amino acids. CDR1 and CDR2 from the germline V gene are MNHNS and SASEGT. Trimming shortened V by 2 bases and J by 3 bases, and 11 bases separated the two germline ends. The CDR3 sequence is CASSEFLLNNQPQHF. CDR3 DNA sequence: TGTGCCAGCAGTGAATTCTTACTTAACAATCAGCCCCAGCATTTT.

The rearrangement uses TRBV10-3 and TRBJ2-7; tentative D call: TRBD1 (6 bases). The CDR3 is 14 residues long. The V gene lost 6 bases and the J gene lost 2 bases, with 14 bases spanning the gap. From germline, CDR1 is ENHRY and CDR2 SYGVKD. The DNA for the CDR3 is TGTGCCATCAGCCCTGACAGGCTAACCTACGAGCAGTACTTC. Translating gives CAISPDRLTYEQYF.

This clone is judged large. The J gene is TRBJ1-1, the V gene TRBV5-1, with D possibly TRBD1 on 5 matching bases. The CDR3 contains 15 residues. Per germline, CDR1 SGHRS and CDR2 YFSETQ. V was pared by 4 bases and J by 5 bases, with 18 bases between. The CDR3 sequence: CASSNVDRGITEAFF. CDR3 DNA: TGCGCCAGCAGCAACGTCGATCGGGGGATAACTGAAGCTTTCTTT.

The chain carries TRBV19 and TRBJ1-5; D unclear. Trimming cost V 5 bases and J 1 base, with 12 bases left between them. Germline CDR1 reads LNHDA; CDR2 reads SQIVND (reference sequence). This CDR3 contains 15 residues. The CDR3 DNA is TGTGCCAGTAGTGTTATCCTCAGGAGCAATCAGCCCCAGCATTTT. Protein: CASSVILRSNQPQHF. The variable domain in full, completed from reference TRBV19 and TRBJ1-5, reads DGGITQSPKYLFRKEGQNVTLSCEQNLNHDAMYWYRQDPGQGLRLIYYSQIVNDFQKGDIAEGYSVSREKKESFPLTVTSAQKNPTAFYLCASSVILRSNQPQHFGDGTRLSIL.

The chain links TRBV6-1 to TRBJ1-2, with 8 bases that match TRBD1. The CDR3 contains 14 residues. V dropped 5 bases and J dropped 2; count of bases not matched to a gene: 4. In germline, CDR1 is MNHNS, CDR2 SASEGT. The CDR3 loop is CASSSRTGNYGYTF. The CDR3 coding sequence is TGTGCCAGCAGTTCCCGGACAGGGAACTATGGCTACACCTTC.

The chain recombines TRBV11-2 with TRBJ2-3; tentative D call: TRBD2 (7 bases). The V gene lost 1 base and the J gene lost 4 bases, with 21 bases spanning the gap. This CDR3 has 18 amino acids. Germline CDR1 reads SGHAT; CDR2 reads FQNNGV. The CDR3 DNA sequence: TGTGCCAGCAGCTTAGTCATGGGGGGGGCAGGGGTCGCAGATACGCAGTATTTT. This sequence encodes CASSLVMGGAGVADTQYF.

The chain combines TRBV30 with TRBJ2-7; 8 bases are shared with TRBD2. The CDR3 spans 13 residues. Unmatched junction bases numbered 8, after V lost 5 bases and J lost 5 bases. Germline V lookup: CDR1 GTSNPN, CDR2 SVGIG (reference sequence). The CDR3: CAWSIGGRNEQYF. The CDR3 bases are TGTGCCTGGTCCATAGGCGGGAGGAACGAGCAGTACTTC.